This paragraph reports one TCR beta chain. This sample was taken from a study of shared clonotypes between healthy human individuals. Germline loops: CDR1 MDHEN, CDR2 SYDVKM. This CDR3 is 16 amino acids long. The ends lost 6 bases at V and 1 base at J; junction bases unmatched: 11. TCRdb keeps only in-frame clones here, not all; method: immunoSEQ multiplex PCR. Of 170,000 or so clones in the sample, approximately 62% were seen once. The sequencing input was memory CD4+ T cells sorted from blood. Subset defined: CD45RA-negative fraction. The TCR comes from a man aged 25-45 years in good health. This chain connects TRBV28 to TRBJ1-1; 7 nucleotides agree with TRBD1. CDR3 in DNA: TGTGCCAGCAGACAAAAGCAGGACAGGACGAACACTGAAGCTTTCTTT. It translates to CASRQKQDRTNTEAFF.